This T cell receptor (beta chain) stems from a study of blood T cell repertoires in COVID-19 (dated by TCRdb to the early 2020s). Regarding the research as a whole: Collaborator samples came from the United States, Italy and Spain and covered acute and convalescent phases of COVID-19. The prospective study material was composed of cDNA or gDNA derived from T cells, B-cell-depleted T cells, or PBMCs. Subjects who had been exposed to COVID-19, were actively infected with it, or had recovered from it provided the deeply sampled blood TCRbeta repertoires that made up the dataset. The repertoires were released in a freely available public database meant as a resource for research on the immune response to SARS-CoV-2. The samples were drawn from two sources: the first 160 participants of the ongoing ImmuneRACE study, and 1,200 or so subjects contributed by 6 global collaborators. A de-identified subject ID, COVID-19 status, age in years and sex were almost always included in the sample metadata. Where available, HLA class I and class II types were obtained from metadata supplied by the sample provider rather than from assay-based typing. The investigation overall reported the following: How much clinical and demographic metadata was included differed by source and by participant, and the metadata was provided uncurated.

Samples from volunteer blood donors who had recovered from COVID-19 were contributed by a second Seattle source. Whole blood was collected in K2EDTA tubes by collaborating institutions according to the institutions' own protocols. For TCRbeta analysis, collaborator samples were shipped as frozen whole blood, as isolated PBMCs, or as DNA extracted from either sample type. TCRbeta CDR3 regions were amplified from genomic DNA by means of the immunoSEQ Assay, a bias-controlled multiplex PCR. On the authors' methods: Within the assay, amplification of reference gene primers was used to estimate how many nucleated cells each sample contained. To quantify the absolute abundance of each unique TCRbeta CDR3 rearrangement, sequence reads were collapsed and filtered. For each sample, productive Simpson clonality was calculated by taking the square root of Simpson's diversity index across productive rearrangements. What TCRdb holds here is the immuneACCESS table cut down to in-frame rearrangements. Part of the clones is not present; checked against another copy, under half of the missing clones reflect an unresolved V gene, and the others are unexplained. V, J and clone size are those of that table, while D and trimming were read from the DNA. The sample data list 250,000 to 350,000 clones, and 75% to 90% of these were observed just once. The ten most abundant clones make up roughly 2% of the sample.

About this clone itself: Its antigen is unknown. One base away there is no much larger clone; base qualities are not given.

Reading the germline V gene (reference sequence) gives CDR1 SEHNR and CDR2 FQNEAQ. Trimming takes 5 bases off V and 5 bases off J; junction bases not matched to a gene: 11. The cysteine opens and the phenylalanine closes a CDR3 of 17 amino acids. Only the CDR3 DNA is retained, 51 bases long and in frame from the first base. Sequenced sample: peripheral blood. The receptor was derived from a woman between 45 and 65 years old who had recovered from COVID-19. The sequence joins TRBV7-9 to TRBJ2-7; 14 bases in between match TRBD2. DNA sequence: TGTGCCAGCAGCCCAGGGACTAGCGGGGGCCTCAGGAACGAGCAGTACTTC. This yields the protein CASSPGTSGGLRNEQYF.